This TCR beta chain appears in the sequencing data of a study of OX40 agonist ivuxolimab in advanced cancers. At the level of the study: Hepatocellular carcinoma, melanoma, renal cell or head and neck cancer affected the dose-escalation patients.

The assay was immunoSEQ multiplex PCR, and TCRdb's table has in-frame clones only and misses some. The sample has tens of thousands of clones; approximately 80% are singletons. This clone was observed a few times. The CDR3 covers 16 residues. Per germline, CDR1 MNHEY and CDR2 SMNVEV (reference sequence). V shed 4 bases and J shed 2 bases, with 18 bases lying between them. The receptor was derived from an adult with an advanced solid tumor such as melanoma, head and neck, liver or kidney cancer. The chain employs TRBV27 and TRBJ2-7; possibly TRBD1 for D (6 bases). Source: CD4+ or CD8+ T cells sorted from blood, taken in a trial of the OX40 agonist ivuxolimab. CDR3 residues: CASSYLSGTPTYEQYF. CDR3 nucleotides: TGTGCCAGCAGTTATCTCTCCGGGACACCAACCTACGAGCAGTACTTC.